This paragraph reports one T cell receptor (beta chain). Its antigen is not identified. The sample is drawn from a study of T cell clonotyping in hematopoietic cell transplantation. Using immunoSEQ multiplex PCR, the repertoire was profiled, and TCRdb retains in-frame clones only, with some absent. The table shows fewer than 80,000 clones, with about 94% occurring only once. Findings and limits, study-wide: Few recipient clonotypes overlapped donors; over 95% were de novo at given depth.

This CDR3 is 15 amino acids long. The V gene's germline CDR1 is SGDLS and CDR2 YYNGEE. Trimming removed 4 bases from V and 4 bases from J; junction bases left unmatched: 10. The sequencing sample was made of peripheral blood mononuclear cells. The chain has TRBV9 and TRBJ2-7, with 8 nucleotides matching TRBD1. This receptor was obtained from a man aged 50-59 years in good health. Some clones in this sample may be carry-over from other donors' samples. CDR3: CASSPGGGTSYEQYF. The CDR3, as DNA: TGTGCCAGCAGCCCAGGGGGCGGGACGTCTTACGAGCAGTACTTC.